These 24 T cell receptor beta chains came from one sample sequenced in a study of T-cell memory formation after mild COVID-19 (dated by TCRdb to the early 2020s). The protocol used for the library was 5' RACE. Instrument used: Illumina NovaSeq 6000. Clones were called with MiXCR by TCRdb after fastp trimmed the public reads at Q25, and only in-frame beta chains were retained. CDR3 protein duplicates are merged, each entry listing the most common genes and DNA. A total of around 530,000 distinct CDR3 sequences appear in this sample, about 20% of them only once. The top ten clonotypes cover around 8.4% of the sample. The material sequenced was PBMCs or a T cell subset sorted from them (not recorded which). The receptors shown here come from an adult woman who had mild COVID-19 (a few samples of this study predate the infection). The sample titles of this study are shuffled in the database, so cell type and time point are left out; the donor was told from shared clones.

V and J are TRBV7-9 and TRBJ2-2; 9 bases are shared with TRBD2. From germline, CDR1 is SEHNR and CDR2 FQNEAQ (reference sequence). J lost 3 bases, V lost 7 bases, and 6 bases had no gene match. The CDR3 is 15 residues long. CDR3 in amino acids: CASTSGTSHTGELFF. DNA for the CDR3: TGTGCCAGCACGTCCGGGACTAGCCACACCGGGGAGCTGTTTTTT.

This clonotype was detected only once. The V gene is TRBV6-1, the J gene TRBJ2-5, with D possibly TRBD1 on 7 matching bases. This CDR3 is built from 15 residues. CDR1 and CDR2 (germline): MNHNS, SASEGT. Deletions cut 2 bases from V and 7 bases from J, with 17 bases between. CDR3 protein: CASSELGGTVGTQYF. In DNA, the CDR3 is TGTGCCAGCAGTGAATTAGGCGGGACAGTTGGGACCCAGTACTTC.

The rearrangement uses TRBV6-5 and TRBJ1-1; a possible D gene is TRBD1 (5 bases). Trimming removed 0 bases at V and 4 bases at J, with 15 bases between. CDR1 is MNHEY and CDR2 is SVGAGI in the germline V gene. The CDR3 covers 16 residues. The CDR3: CASSYSVSGGTTEAFF. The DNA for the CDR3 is TGTGCCAGCAGTTACTCAGTCTCCGGGGGGACCACTGAAGCTTTCTTT.

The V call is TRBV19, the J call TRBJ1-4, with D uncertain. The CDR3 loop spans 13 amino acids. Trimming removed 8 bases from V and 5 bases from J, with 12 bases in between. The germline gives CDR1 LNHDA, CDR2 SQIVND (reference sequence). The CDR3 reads CASESRTNEKLFF. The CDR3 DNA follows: TGTGCCAGTGAGAGCAGGACCAATGAAAAACTGTTTTTT.

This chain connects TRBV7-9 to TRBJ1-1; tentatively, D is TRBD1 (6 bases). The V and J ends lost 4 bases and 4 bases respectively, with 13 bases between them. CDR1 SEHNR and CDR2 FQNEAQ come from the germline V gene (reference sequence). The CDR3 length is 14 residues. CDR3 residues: CASSSREGGTEAFF. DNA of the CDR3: TGTGCCAGCAGCTCCCGGGAAGGGGGCACTGAAGCTTTCTTT.

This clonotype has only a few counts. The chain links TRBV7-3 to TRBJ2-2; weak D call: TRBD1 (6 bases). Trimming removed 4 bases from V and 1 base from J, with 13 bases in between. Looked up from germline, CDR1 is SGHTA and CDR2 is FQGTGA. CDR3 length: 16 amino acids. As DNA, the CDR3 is TGTGCCAGCAGCTCGCCGGGACATTGGAACACCGGGGAGCTGTTTTTT. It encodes CASSSPGHWNTGELFF.

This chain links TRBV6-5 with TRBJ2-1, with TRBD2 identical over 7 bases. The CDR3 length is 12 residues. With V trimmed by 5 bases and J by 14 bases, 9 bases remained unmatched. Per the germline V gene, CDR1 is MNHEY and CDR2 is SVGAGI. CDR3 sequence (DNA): TGTGCCAGCAGTCCACCGGAGGGAGGGAAGTTCTTC. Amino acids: CASSPPEGGKFF.

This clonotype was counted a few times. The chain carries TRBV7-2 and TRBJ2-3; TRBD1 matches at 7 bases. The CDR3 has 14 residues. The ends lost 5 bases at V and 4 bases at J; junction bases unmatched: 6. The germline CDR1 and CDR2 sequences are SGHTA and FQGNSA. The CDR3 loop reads CASSQQGLPDTQYF. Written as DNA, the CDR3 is TGTGCCAGCAGCCAACAGGGGTTGCCAGATACGCAGTATTTT.

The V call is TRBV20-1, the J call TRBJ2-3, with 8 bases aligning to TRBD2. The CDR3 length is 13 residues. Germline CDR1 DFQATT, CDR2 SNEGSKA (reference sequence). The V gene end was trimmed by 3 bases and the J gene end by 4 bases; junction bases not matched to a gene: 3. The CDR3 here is CSASTGGADTQYF. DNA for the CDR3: TGCAGTGCTAGTACGGGAGGGGCAGATACGCAGTATTTT.

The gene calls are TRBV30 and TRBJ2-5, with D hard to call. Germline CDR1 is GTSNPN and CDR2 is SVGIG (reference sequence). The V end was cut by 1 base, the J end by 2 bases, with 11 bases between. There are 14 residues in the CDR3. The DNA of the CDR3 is TGTGCCTGGAGTGCATACTGGAAGCAAGAGACCCAGTACTTC. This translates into CAWSAYWKQETQYF.

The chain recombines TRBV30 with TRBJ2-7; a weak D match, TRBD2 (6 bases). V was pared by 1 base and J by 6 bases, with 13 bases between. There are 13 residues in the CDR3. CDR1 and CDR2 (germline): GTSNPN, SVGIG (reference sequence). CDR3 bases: TGTGCCTGGAGTGCCACGACTAGGAGCGAGCAGTACTTC. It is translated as CAWSATTRSEQYF.

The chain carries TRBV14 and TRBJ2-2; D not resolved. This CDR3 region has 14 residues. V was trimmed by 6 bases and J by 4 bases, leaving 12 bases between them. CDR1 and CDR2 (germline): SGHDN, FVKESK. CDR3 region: CASSKGMITGELFF. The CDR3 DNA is TGTGCCAGCAGTAAGGGAATGATCACCGGGGAGCTGTTTTTT.

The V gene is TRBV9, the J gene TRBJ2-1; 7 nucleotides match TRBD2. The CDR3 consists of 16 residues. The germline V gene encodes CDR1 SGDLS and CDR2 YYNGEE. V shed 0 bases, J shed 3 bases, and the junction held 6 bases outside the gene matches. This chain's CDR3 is CASSVGPGGSYNEQFF. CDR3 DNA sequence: TGTGCCAGCAGCGTAGGCCCGGGAGGAAGCTACAATGAGCAGTTCTTC.

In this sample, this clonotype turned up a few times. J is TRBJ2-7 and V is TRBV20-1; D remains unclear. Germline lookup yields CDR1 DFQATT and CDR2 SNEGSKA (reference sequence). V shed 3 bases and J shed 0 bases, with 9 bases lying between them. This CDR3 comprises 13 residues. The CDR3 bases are TGCAGTGCTAGGGGGATGCCCTCCTACGAGCAGTACTTC. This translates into CSARGMPSYEQYF.

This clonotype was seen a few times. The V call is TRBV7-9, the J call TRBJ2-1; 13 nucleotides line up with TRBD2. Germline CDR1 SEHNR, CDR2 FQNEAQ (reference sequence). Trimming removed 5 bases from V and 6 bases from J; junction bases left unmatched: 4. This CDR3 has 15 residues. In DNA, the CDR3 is TGTGCCAGCAGCCGGACTAGCGGGGGACCCAATGAGCAGTTCTTC. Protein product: CASSRTSGGPNEQFF.

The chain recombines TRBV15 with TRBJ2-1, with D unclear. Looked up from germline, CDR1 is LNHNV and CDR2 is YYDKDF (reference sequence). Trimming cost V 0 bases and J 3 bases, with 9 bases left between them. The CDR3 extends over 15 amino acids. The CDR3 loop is CATSRDLRNYNEQFF. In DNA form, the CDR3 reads TGTGCCACCAGCAGAGATTTAAGGAACTACAATGAGCAGTTCTTC.

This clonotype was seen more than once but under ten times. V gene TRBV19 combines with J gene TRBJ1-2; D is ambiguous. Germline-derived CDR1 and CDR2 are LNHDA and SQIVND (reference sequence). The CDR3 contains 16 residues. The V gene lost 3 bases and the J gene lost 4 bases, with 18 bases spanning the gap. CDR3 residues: CASSIGWRARGYGYTF. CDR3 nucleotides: TGTGCCAGTAGTATCGGATGGCGGGCGCGTGGCTATGGCTACACCTTC.

Here the CDR3 DNA reads TGTGCCAGCAGTAAACTAGCGGGAAGGGGAGAGACCCAGTACTTC. Its translation is CASSKLAGRGETQYF. The J gene is TRBJ2-5, the V gene TRBV2, with 10 bases identical to TRBD2. Germline-derived CDR1 and CDR2 are SNHLY and FYNNEI. J gave up 4 bases and V 5 bases, and 7 bases lay outside the gene matches. The CDR3 spans 15 residues.

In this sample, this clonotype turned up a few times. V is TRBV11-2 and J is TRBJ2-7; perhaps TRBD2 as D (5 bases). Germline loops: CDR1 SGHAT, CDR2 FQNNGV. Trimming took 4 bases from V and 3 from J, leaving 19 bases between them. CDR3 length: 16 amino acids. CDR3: CASSSGLAGRSYEQYF. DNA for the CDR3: TGTGCCAGCAGCTCCGGTCTCGCGGGTAGGAGCTACGAGCAGTACTTC.

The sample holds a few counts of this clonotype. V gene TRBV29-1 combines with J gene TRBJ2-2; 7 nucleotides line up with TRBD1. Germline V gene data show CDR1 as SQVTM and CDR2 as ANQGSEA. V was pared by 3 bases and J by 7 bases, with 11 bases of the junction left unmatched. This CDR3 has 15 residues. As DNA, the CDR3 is TGCAGCGTTGAGTTTTTGCAGGGGGAGAACGGGGAGCTGTTTTTT. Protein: CSVEFLQGENGELFF.

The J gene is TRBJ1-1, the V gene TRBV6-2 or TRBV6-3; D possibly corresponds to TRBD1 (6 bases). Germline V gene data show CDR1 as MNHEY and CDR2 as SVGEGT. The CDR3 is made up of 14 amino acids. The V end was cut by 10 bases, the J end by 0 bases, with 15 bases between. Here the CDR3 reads CATQRRTVNTEAFF. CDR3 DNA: TGTGCCACACAACGGAGGACAGTGAACACTGAAGCTTTCTTT.

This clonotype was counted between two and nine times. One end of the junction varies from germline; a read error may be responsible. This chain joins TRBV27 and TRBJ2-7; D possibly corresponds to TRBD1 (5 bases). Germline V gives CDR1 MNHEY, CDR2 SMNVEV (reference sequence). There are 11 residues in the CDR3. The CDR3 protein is CHKGFSYEQYF. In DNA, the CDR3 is TGCCACAAGGGGTTTTCCTACGAGCAGTACTTC.

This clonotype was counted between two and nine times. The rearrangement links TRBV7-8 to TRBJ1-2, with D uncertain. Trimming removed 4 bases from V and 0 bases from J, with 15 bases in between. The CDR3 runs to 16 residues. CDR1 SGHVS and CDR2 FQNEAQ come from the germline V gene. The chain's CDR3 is CASSWRPILTNYGYTF. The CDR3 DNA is TGTGCCAGCAGCTGGAGACCGATCTTGACTAACTATGGCTACACCTTC.

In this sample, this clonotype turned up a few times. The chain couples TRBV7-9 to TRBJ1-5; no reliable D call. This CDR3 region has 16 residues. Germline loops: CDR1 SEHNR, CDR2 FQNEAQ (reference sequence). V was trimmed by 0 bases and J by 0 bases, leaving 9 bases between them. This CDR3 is CASSLASEYSNQPQHF. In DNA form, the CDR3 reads TGTGCCAGCAGCTTAGCTTCGGAATATAGCAATCAGCCCCAGCATTTT.